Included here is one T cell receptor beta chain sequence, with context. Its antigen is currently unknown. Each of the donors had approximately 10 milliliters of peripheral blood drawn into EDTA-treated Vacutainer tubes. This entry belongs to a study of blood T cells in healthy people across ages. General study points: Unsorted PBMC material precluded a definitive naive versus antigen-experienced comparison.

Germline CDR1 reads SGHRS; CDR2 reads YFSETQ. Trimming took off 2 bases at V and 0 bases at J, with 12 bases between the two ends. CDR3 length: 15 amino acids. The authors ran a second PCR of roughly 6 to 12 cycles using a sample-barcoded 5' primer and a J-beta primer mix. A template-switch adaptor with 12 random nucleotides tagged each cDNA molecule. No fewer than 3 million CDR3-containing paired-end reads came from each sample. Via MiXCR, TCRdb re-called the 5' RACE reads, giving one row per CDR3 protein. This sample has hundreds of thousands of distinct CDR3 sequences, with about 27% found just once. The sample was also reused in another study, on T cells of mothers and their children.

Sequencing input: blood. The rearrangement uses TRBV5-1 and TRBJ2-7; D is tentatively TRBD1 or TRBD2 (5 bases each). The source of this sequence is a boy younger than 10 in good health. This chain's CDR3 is CASSFSGTLSYEQYF. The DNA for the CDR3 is TGCGCCAGCAGCTTTTCCGGGACCCTCTCCTACGAGCAGTACTTC.